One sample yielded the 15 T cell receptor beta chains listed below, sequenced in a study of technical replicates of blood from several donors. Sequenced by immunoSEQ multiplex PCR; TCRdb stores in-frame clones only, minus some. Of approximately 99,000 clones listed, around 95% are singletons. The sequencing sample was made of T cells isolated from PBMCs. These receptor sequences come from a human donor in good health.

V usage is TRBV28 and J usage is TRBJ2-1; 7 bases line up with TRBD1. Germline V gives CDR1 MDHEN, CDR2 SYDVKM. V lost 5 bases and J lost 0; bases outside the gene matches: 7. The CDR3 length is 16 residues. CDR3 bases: TGTGCCAGCAGTGAGTACAGGGGAACCTCCTACAATGAGCAGTTCTTC. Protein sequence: CASSEYRGTSYNEQFF. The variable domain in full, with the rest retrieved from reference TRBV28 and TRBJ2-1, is DVKVTQSSRYLVKRTGEKVFLECVQDMDHENMFWYRQDPGLGLRLIYFSYDVKMKEKGDIPEGYSVSREKKERFSLILESASTNQTSMYLCASSEYRGTSYNEQFFGPGTRLTVL.

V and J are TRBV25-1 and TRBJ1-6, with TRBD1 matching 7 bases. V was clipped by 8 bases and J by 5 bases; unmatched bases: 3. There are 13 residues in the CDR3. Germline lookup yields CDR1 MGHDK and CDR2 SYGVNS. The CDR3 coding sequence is TGTGCCAGCGGGACAGTCAATAATTCACCCCTCCACTTT. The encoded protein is CASGTVNNSPLHF.

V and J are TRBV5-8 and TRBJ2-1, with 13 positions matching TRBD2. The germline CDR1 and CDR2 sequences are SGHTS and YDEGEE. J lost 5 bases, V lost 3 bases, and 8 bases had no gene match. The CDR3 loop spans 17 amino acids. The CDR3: CASSWPHGLAGDNEQFF. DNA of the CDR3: TGTGCCAGCAGCTGGCCCCATGGACTAGCGGGAGACAATGAGCAGTTCTTC.

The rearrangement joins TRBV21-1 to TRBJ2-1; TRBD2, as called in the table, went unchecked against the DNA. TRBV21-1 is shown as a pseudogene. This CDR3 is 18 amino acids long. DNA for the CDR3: TGTGCCAGCAGCAAAGTCGTGGTCCGCGGGAGGAAATACAATGAGCAGTTCTTC. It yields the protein CASSKVVVRGRKYNEQFF.

This CDR3 reads CASSVGSGVSYEQYF. The CDR3 DNA reads as TGTGCCAGCAGCGTAGGCAGCGGGGTCTCCTACGAGCAGTACTTC. The chain uses TRBV9 and TRBJ2-7; 7 bases fit TRBD2. V lost 0 bases, J lost 0 bases, and 3 bases stayed unmatched. CDR1 and CDR2 (germline): SGDLS, YYNGEE. The CDR3 consists of 15 residues.

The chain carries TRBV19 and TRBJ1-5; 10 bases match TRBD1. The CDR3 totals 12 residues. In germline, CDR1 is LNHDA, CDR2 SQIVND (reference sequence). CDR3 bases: TGTGGTAGCGGGACAGGGGTCCGGCCCCAGCATTTT. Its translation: CGSGTGVRPQHF.

DNA for the CDR3: TGTGCCAGCACCCTGACGTGGGCAGGGGGCATCACTGAAGCTTTCTTT. Its translation: CASTLTWAGGITEAFF. This chain joins TRBV27 and TRBJ1-1; TRBD1 matches at 8 bases. There are 16 residues in the CDR3. CDR1 and CDR2 from the germline V gene are MNHEY and SMNVEV (reference sequence). The trim removed 7 bases at V and 4 bases at J, leaving 14 bases unmatched.

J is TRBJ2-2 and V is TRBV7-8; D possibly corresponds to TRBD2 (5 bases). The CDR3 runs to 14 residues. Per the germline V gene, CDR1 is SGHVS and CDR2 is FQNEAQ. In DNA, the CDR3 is TGTGCTAAAAGGGAGCTCCCTGGCGCCGGGGAGCTGTTTTTT. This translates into CAKRELPGAGELFF.

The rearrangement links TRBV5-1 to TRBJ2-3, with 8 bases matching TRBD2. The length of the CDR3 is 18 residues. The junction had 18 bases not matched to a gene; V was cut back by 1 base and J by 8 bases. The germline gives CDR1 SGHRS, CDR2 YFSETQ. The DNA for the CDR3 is TGCGCCAGCAGCTTGAGTCTAGCGGGCCCCCGGCCCTTAGGTACGCAGTATTTT. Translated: CASSLSLAGPRPLGTQYF.

The CDR3 coding sequence is TGTGCCAGCAGTCCCCGACAGGGGGCCGGCACTGAAGCTTTCTTT. Protein: CASSPRQGAGTEAFF. The gene calls are TRBV27 and TRBJ1-1; 10 bases align to TRBD1. CDR3 size: 15 residues. V was pared by 5 bases and J by 4 bases, with 7 bases of the junction left unmatched. CDR1 is MNHEY and CDR2 is SMNVEV in the germline V gene (reference sequence).

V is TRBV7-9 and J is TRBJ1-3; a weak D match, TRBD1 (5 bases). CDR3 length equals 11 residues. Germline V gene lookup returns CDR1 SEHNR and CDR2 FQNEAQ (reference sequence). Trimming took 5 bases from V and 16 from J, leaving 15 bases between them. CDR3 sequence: CASSDSGLVYF. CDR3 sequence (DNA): TGTGCCAGCAGCGATTCGGGACTGGTGTATTTT.

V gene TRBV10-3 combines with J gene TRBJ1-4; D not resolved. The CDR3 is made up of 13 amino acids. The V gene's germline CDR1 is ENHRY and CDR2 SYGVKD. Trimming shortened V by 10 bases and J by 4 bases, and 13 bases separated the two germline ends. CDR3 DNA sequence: TGTGCCACCAGGACGAGGAGTAATGAAAAACTGTTTTTT. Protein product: CATRTRSNEKLFF.

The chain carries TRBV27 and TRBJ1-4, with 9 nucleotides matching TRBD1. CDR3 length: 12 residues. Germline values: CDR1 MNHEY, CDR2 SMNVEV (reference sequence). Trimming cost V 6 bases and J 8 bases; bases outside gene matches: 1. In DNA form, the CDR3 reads TGTGCCAGCAGGGACAGGGGCGAAAAACTGTTTTTT. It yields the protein CASRDRGEKLFF. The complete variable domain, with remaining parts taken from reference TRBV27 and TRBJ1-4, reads EAQVTQNPRYLITVTGKKLTVTCSQNMNHEYMSWYRQDPGLGLRQIYYSMNVEVTDKGDVPEGYKVSRKEKRNFPLILESPSPNQTSLYFCASRDRGEKLFFGSGTQLSVL.

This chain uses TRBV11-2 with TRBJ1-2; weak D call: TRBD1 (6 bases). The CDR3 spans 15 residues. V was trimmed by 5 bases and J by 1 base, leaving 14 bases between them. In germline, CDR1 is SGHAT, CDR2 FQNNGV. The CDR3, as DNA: TGTGCCAGCAGCCAAGGAGTCAGGGGTAACTATGGCTACACCTTC. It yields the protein CASSQGVRGNYGYTF.

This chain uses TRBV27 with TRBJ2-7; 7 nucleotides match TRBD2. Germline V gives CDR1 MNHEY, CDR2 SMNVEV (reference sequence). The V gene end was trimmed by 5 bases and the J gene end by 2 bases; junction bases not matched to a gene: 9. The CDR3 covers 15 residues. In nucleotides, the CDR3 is TGTGCCAGCAGTCCCCAGCGGGATTTTACCTACGAGCAGTACTTC. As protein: CASSPQRDFTYEQYF.